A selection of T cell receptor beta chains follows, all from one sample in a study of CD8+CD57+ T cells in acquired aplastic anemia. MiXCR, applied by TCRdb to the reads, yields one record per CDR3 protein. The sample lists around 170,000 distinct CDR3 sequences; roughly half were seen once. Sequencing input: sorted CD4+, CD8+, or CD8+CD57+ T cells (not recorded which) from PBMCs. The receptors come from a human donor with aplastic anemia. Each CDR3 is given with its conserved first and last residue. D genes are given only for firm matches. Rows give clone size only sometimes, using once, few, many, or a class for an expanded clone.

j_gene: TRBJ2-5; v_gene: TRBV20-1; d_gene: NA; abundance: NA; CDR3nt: TGCAGTGCCAGCAGACAAGGAGAGACCCAGTACTTC; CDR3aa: CSASRQGETQYF
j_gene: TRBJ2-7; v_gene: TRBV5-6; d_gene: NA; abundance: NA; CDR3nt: TGTGCCAGCAGCTTGGGACCGAGGATAGACTACGAGCAGTACTTC; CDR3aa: CASSLGPRIDYEQYF
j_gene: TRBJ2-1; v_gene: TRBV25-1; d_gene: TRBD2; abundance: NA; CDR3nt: TGTGCCAGCAGCCCCGGGACTAGCGGGAGAGCCATCGGGAATGAGCAGTTCTTC; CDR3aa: CASSPGTSGRAIGNEQFF
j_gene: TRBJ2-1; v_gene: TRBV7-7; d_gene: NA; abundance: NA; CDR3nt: TGTGCTAGCAGCTTCGGACCAGGCGATGAGCAGTTCTTC; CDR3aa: CASSFGPGDEQFF
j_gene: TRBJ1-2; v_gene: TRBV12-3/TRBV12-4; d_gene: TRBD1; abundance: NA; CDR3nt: TGTGCCAGCAGTCATAACAGGGGGTCCTATGGCTACACCTTC; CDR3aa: CASSHNRGSYGYTF
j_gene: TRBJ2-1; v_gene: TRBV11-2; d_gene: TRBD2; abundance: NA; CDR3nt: TGTGCCAGCAGCCCCCGGACTAGCTGGGGTGAGCAGTTCTTC; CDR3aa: CASSPRTSWGEQFF
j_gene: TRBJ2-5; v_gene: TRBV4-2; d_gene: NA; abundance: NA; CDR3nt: TGTGCCAGCGGCCAAGATCTAACGGAAGAGACCCAGTACTTC; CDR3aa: CASGQDLTEETQYF
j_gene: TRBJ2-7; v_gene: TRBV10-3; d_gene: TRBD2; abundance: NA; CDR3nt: TGTGCCATCAGTCAAACGGGGGGGGAAAAGGCCTACGAGCAGTACTTC; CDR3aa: CAISQTGGEKAYEQYF
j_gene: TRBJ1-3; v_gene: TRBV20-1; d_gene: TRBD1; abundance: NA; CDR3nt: TGCAGTGCTGGAAAGACAGGGGAAGGAAACACCATATATTTT; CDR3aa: CSAGKTGEGNTIYF
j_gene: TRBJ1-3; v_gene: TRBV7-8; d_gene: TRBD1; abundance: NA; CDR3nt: TGTGCCAGCAGGCTGGGACAGAGCTCTGGAAACACCATATATTTT; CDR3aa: CASRLGQSSGNTIYF
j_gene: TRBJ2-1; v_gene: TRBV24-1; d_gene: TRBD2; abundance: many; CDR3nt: TGTGCCACCAGTGATTCGGGGACTAGCGGGAGGGACAATGAGCAGTTCTTC; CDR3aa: CATSDSGTSGRDNEQFF
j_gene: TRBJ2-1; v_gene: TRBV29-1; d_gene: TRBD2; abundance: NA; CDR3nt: TGCAGCGTTTTATTGACTAGCGGGGGGGGAAATGAGCAGTTCTTC; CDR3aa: CSVLLTSGGGNEQFF
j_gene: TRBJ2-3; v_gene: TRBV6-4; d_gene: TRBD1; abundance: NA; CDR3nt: TGTGCCAGCAGTGACTCGACAGGGGGGCAAACACACACAGATACGCAGTATTTT; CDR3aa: CASSDSTGGQTHTDTQYF
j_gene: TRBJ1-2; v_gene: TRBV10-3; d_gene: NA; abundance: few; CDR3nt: TGTGCCACCGAAGGGACTGGCAAGAGTGGTGGCTACACCTTC; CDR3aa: CATEGTGKSGGYTF
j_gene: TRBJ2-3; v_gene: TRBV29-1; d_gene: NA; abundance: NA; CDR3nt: TGCAGCACCTGCATGGGGACCACAGATACGCAGTATTTT; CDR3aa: CSTCMGTTDTQYF
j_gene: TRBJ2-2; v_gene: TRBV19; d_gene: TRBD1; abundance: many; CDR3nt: TGTGCCAGTAGTACTACCTTGGGACAGGTAAACACCGGGGAGCTGTTTTTT; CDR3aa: CASSTTLGQVNTGELFF
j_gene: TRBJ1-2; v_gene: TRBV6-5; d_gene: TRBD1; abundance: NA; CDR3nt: TGTGCCAGCAGTTTAACCGGGACAGCTAACTATGGCTACACCTTC; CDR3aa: CASSLTGTANYGYTF
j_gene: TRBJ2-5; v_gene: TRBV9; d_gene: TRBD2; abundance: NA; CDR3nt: TGTGCCAGCAGCCCATCGACTAGCTCGGAGACCCAGTACTTC; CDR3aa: CASSPSTSSETQYF
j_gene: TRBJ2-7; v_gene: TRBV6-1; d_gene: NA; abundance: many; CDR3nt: TGTGCCAGCAGGGAGGGGGCCCTGGGATCGTACGAGCAGTACTTC; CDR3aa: CASREGALGSYEQYF
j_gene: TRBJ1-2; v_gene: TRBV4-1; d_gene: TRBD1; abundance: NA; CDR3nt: TGCGCCAGCAGCCAGGACCTCATGGTGACAGGGCTCGGCTACACCTTC; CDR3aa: CASSQDLMVTGLGYTF
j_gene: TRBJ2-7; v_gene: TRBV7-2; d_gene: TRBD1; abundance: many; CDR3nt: TGTGCCAGCAGCCGCCCCGGGACAGGGGTGTACGAGCAGTACTTC; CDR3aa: CASSRPGTGVYEQYF
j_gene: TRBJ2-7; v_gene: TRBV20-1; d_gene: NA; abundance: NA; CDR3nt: TGCAGTGCCCTATCCATAGCGGCACCCGACGAGCAGTACTTC; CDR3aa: CSALSIAAPDEQYF
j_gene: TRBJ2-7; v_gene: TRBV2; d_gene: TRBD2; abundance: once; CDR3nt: TGTGCCAGCAGTGCCGGGACTAGCGGATCCTACGAGCAGTACTTC; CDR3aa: CASSAGTSGSYEQYF
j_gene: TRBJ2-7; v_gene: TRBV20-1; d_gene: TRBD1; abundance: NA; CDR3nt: TGCAGTGCGGCCGGACAGGACTACGAGCAGTACTTC; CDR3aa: CSAAGQDYEQYF
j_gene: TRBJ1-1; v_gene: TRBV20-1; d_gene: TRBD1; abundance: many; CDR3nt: TGCAGTGCACCTAGGGGGCGCCTCATGAACACTGAAGCTTTCTTT; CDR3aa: CSAPRGRLMNTEAFF
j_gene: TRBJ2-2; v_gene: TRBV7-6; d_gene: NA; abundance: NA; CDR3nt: TGTGCCAGCAGCTCCCCCAATTTACCGAACACCGGGGAGCTGTTTTTT; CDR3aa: CASSSPNLPNTGELFF
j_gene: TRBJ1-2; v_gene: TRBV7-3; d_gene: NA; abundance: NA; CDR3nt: TGTGCCAGCAGCTTAATGGCAGGGGATGGCTACACCTTC; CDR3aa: CASSLMAGDGYTF
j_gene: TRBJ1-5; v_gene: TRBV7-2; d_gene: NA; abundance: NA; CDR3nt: TGTGCCAGCAGCTTAGGGATGGTTCAGCCCCAGCATTTT; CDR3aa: CASSLGMVQPQHF
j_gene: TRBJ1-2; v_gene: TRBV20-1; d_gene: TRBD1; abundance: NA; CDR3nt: TGCAGTGCAACTATAACAGGGGTCTTGAACTATGGCTACACCTTC; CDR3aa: CSATITGVLNYGYTF
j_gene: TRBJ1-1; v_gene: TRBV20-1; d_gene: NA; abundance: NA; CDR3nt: TGCAGTGCTAGAGATGGAAGCACCAACACTGAAGCTTTCTTT; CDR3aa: CSARDGSTNTEAFF
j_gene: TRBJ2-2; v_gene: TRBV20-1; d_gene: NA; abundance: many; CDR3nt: TGCAGTGCTAGAGCGGGAGCGTACACCGGGGAGCTGTTTTTT; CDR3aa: CSARAGAYTGELFF
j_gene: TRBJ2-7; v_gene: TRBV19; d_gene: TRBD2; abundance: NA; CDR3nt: TGTGCCAGTACTCCGACTAGCGGGATAATCTACGAGCAGTACTTC; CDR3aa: CASTPTSGIIYEQYF
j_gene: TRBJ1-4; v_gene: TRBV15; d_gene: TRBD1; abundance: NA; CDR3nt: TGTGCCACCAGCAGCTCCAGGTCGGGACAGGGAGGCGAAAAACTGTTTTTT; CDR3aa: CATSSSRSGQGGEKLFF
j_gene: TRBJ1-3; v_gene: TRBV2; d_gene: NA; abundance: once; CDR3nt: TGTGCCAGCAGCGAGAACAGGTCTCTAGAGACCATATATTTT; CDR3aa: CASSENRSLETIYF
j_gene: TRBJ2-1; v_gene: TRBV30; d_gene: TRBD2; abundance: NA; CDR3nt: TGTGCCTGGGCTAGCGGGGTCGAGGGTGAGCAGTTCTTC; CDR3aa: CAWASGVEGEQFF
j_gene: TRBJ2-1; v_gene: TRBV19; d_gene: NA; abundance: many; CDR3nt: TGTGCCAGTAGTATAGCAGGGACCGAGAACAATGAGCAGTTCTTC; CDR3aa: CASSIAGTENNEQFF
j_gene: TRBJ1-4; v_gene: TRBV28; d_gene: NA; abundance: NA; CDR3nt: TGTGCCAGCAGTTCGATCTCGGGACGCCAAGCGTTTCTCACAAAACTGTTTTTT; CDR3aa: CASSSISGRQAFLTKLFF
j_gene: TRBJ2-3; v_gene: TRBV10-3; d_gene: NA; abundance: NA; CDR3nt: TGTGCCATCAGTGAGTCAGGGGCGTACACAGATACGCAGTATTTT; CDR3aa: CAISESGAYTDTQYF
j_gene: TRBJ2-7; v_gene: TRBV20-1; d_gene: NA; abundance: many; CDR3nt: TGCAGTGCCACGGACTCCACCGAGCAGTACTTC; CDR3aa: CSATDSTEQYF
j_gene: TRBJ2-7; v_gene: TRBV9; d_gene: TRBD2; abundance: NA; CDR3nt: TGTGCCAGCAGCCGGGCGGGAGGGCCCTACGAGCAGTACTTC; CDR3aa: CASSRAGGPYEQYF
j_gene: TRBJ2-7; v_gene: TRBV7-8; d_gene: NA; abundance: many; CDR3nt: TGTGCCAGCAGCCCACAGGGGGGGCGGCAATCCTACGAGCAGTACTTC; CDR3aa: CASSPQGGRQSYEQYF
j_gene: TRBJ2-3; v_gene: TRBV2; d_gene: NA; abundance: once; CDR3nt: TGTGCCAGCAGTGAATGGGCTCCCCTTCCCACAGATACGCAGTATTTT; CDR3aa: CASSEWAPLPTDTQYF
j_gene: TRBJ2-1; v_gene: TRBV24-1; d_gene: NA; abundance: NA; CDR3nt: TGTGCCACCAGTGACCCACTAGCAAATGAGCAGTTCTTC; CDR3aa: CATSDPLANEQFF
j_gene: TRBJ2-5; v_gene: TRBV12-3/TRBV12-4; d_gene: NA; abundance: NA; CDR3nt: TGTGCCAGCACCTCGTGGGTTCAAGAGACCCAGTACTTC; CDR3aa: CASTSWVQETQYF
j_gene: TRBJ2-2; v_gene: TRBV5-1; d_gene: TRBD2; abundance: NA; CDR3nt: TGCGCCAGCAGCTGGAGCGGGAGGCCCACCGGGGAGCTGTTTTTT; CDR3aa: CASSWSGRPTGELFF
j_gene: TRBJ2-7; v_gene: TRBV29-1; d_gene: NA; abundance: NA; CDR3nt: TGCAGCGCCGGAGCCGTGACAGCATCCGAGCAGTACTTC; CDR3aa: CSAGAVTASEQYF
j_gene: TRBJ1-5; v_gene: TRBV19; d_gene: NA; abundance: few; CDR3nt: TGTGCCAGTAGCAGATTGGGGCAGCCAAATCAGCCCCAGCATTTT; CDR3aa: CASSRLGQPNQPQHF
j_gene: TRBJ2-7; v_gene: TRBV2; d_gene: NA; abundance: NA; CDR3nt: TGTGCCAGCACCGAAGAGGGGTACGAGCAGTACTTC; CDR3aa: CASTEEGYEQYF
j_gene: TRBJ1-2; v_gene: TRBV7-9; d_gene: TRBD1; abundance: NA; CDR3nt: TGTGCCAGCAGCCCCGGACAGGGGGATGGCTATGGCTACACCTTC; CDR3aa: CASSPGQGDGYGYTF
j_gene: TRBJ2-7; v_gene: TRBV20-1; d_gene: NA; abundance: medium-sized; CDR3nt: TGCAGTGCCGGGGGCAGCGCCTACGAGCAGTACTTC; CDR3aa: CSAGGSAYEQYF
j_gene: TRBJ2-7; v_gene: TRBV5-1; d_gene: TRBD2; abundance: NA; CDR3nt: TGCGCCAGCGGCTTGGTGACTAGCGCCTACGAGCAGTACTTC; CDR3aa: CASGLVTSAYEQYF
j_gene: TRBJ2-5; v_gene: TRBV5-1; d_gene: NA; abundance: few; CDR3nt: TGCGCCAGCAGCTTGGCCTCAGATGAGACCCAGTACTTC; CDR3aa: CASSLASDETQYF
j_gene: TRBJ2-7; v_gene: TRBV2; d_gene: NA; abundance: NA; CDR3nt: TGTGCCAGCAGTGAAGGTGGGTCGGGCTACGAGCAGTACTTC; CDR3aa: CASSEGGSGYEQYF
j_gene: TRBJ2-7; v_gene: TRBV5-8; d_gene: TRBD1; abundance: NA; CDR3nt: TGTGCCAGCAGCTGGCGGACAGGGATGGACGAGCAGTACTTC; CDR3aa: CASSWRTGMDEQYF
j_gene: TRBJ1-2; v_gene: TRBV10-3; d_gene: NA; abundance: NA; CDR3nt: TGTGCCATCAGGGGGGAGGGGCTATGGCAGGGGATTAGCGGCTACACCTTC; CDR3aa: CAIRGEGLWQGISGYTF
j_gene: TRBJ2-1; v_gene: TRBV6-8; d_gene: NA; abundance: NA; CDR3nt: TGTGCCAGCAGTTACTCTTCGGGCCTCATTAGCAGCAGCTCCTACAATGAGCAGTTCTTC; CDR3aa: CASSYSSGLISSSSYNEQFF